This entry lists 14 T cell receptor beta chains sequenced from one sample in a study of T cell responses to AZD1222 COVID-19 vaccine. Method: immunoSEQ multiplex PCR; TCRdb's copy keeps in-frame clones and lacks some. The sample yields approximately 93,000 clones, 89% seen once. The sequencing here drew on peripheral blood, taken 28 days after the second AZD1222 dose. The receptors shown here come from an adult who received the AZD1222 COVID-19 vaccine.

The chain recombines TRBV7-2 with TRBJ1-1; no firm D call. The V gene lost 8 bases and the J gene lost 4 bases, with 17 bases spanning the gap. The CDR3 totals 14 residues. The germline V gene has CDR1 SGHTA and CDR2 FQGNSA. CDR3 in amino acids: CASCYRAGITEAFF. Written as DNA, the CDR3 is TGTGCCAGCTGCTACCGGGCGGGTATCACTGAAGCTTTCTTT.

The V gene is TRBV15, the J gene TRBJ2-1; 7 positions match TRBD2. The germline gives CDR1 LNHNV, CDR2 YYDKDF (reference sequence). V trimming: 0 bases; J trimming: 7 bases; junction bases outside the gene matches: 6. This CDR3 has 15 amino acids. CDR3 coding DNA: TGTGCCACCAGCAGAGACGGGCAAGCGGGAAATGAGCAGTTCTTC. As protein: CATSRDGQAGNEQFF. Using reference TRBV15 and TRBJ2-1 for the parts outside the CDR3, the full variable domain is DAMVIQNPRYQVTQFGKPVTLSCSQTLNHNVMYWYQQKSSQAPKLLFHYYDKDFNNEADTPDNFQSRRPNTSFCFLDIRSPGLGDTAMYLCATSRDGQAGNEQFFGPGTRLTVL.

The chain combines TRBV7-9 with TRBJ1-4, with D unclear. The CDR3 contains 13 residues. Germline CDR1 reads SEHNR; CDR2 reads FQNEAQ (reference sequence). The germline V and J ends were trimmed by 8 bases and 3 bases, with 10 bases remaining between them. DNA of the CDR3: TGTGCCAGCCTCAGAATCCCTAATGAAAAACTGTTTTTT. Translating gives CASLRIPNEKLFF.

CDR3 residues: CASGTGQETQYF. The CDR3 nucleotides are TGTGCCAGCGGGACAGGGCAAGAGACCCAGTACTTC. This rearrangement joins TRBV27 to TRBJ2-5; 9 positions agree with TRBD1. J gave up 2 bases and V 8 bases, and 0 bases lay outside the gene matches. Germline loops: CDR1 MNHEY, CDR2 SMNVEV (reference sequence). The CDR3 loop spans 12 amino acids.

This clone has only one observation. The V and J genes are TRBV27 and TRBJ2-7, with 9 nucleotides matching TRBD2. J gave up 7 bases and V 7 bases, and 11 bases lay outside the gene matches. Germline loops: CDR1 MNHEY, CDR2 SMNVEV (reference sequence). CDR3 length equals 14 residues. CDR3 nucleotide sequence: TGTGCCAGCACCGACCGCGGGGGGGCCGGTGAGCAGTACTTC. Translated, it gives CASTDRGGAGEQYF.

This clone has a single count. The chain uses TRBV27 and TRBJ1-1; tentative D call: TRBD1 (5 bases). Germline assignment: CDR1 MNHEY and CDR2 SMNVEV (reference sequence). V lost 0 bases and J lost 3, with 8 bases in between. The CDR3 is 14 residues long. The CDR3 sequence: CASSLSGPYTEAFF. For the CDR3, the DNA is TGTGCCAGCAGTTTATCGGGGCCTTACACTGAAGCTTTCTTT.

This chain joins TRBV12-3 or TRBV12-4 and TRBJ1-2; D gene uncertain. Trimming removed 7 bases from V and 5 bases from J, with 11 bases in between. The CDR3 is made up of 12 amino acids. The CDR3 coding sequence is TGTGCCAGCAAGCGCACGGCTTATGGCTACACCTTC. The encoded protein is CASKRTAYGYTF.

This sequence joins TRBV3-1 (or the pseudogene TRBV3-2) and TRBJ1-1; TRBD1 matches 7 bases. Germline V gives CDR1 LGHDT, CDR2 YNNKEL (reference sequence). The CDR3 spans 13 residues. Trimming at V came to 5 bases and at J to 2 bases, leaving 2 bases not matched to a gene. Written as DNA, the CDR3 is TGTGCCAGCAGCTGGGACAGAAACACTGAAGCTTTCTTT. Protein: CASSWDRNTEAFF.

V usage is TRBV5-6 and J usage is TRBJ2-2, with a weak D call TRBD1 (5 bases). V lost 7 bases to trimming and J lost 6 bases, with 16 bases between them. The CDR3 runs 14 residues. Per the germline V gene, CDR1 is SGHDT and CDR2 is YYEEEE. In DNA, the CDR3 is TGTGCCAGCCAGGCAGGGATGACGGCCGGGGAGCTGTTTTTT. This encodes CASQAGMTAGELFF.

The genes are TRBV6-5 and TRBJ1-5; the D is unclear. The germline V and J ends were trimmed by 5 bases and 0 bases, with 5 bases remaining between them. This CDR3 has 13 residues. Germline CDR1 MNHEY, CDR2 SVGAGI. The CDR3 reads CASSPHSNQPQHF. In nucleotides, the CDR3 is TGTGCCAGCAGTCCCCATAGCAATCAGCCCCAGCATTTT.

V and J are TRBV10-1 and TRBJ2-5; D could derive from TRBD1 or TRBD2 (5 bases each). This CDR3 is built from 14 residues. Trimming stripped 0 bases from V and 4 bases from J, with 9 bases between. CDR1 WNHNN and CDR2 SYGVQD come from the germline V gene (reference sequence). The chain's CDR3 is CASSESGDPETQYF. Here the CDR3 DNA reads TGCGCCAGCAGTGAGTCCGGGGACCCAGAGACCCAGTACTTC.

This chain uses TRBV19 with TRBJ1-1; D is perhaps TRBD1 (5 bases). V was clipped by 4 bases and J by 0 bases, with 9 bases between them. From germline, CDR1 is LNHDA and CDR2 SQIVND (reference sequence). The CDR3 is 14 residues long. CDR3 bases: TGTGCCAGTAGTACAGACAGTATGAACACTGAAGCTTTCTTT. This encodes CASSTDSMNTEAFF.

This chain joins TRBV5-1 and TRBJ1-5; possibly TRBD1 for D (5 bases). CDR3 length: 13 residues. The V end was cut by 4 bases, the J end by 9 bases, with 14 bases between. Germline V gene lookup returns CDR1 SGHRS and CDR2 YFSETQ. CDR3 sequence (DNA): TGCGCCAGCAGCCTGGCAGGGCCTGGGCCCCAGCATTTT. Encoded protein: CASSLAGPGPQHF.

J is TRBJ2-5 and V is TRBV10-2; D is possibly TRBD1 (5 bases). Germline CDR1 and CDR2: WSHSY and SAAADI. The V gene lost 6 bases and the J gene lost 1 base, with 12 bases spanning the gap. The CDR3 runs to 14 residues. The CDR3 is CASSVRRGQETQYF. CDR3 coding DNA: TGCGCCAGCAGCGTGCGTAGGGGCCAAGAGACCCAGTACTTC.